The 12 T cell receptor beta chains presented below share a single source sample, sequenced in a study of immune heterogeneity within non-small cell lung tumors. The authors amplified TCR beta CDR3 by multiplex PCR with 32 V and 13 J primers. TCRdb itself ran the multiplex PCR reads through MiXCR, one entry per CDR3 protein. The sample yields roughly 3,000 distinct CDR3 sequences, approximately 39% seen once. The template for each sample was 600 to 650 ng of genomic DNA, which had been extracted from bulk tumor tissue. Several widely spaced biopsies per primary tumor were taken during surgery. It was patients with untreated, newly diagnosed non-small cell lung cancer who underwent curative surgery. Input material: lung tumor tissue. All receptors derive from a woman in her forties or fifties with non-small cell lung cancer.

The J gene is TRBJ1-2, the V gene TRBV18; 7 positions agree with TRBD1. The CDR3 is 15 residues long. The V gene's germline CDR1 is KGHSH and CDR2 LQKENI. The junction had 6 bases not matched to a gene; V was cut back by 3 bases and J by 2 bases. The CDR3, as DNA: TGTGCCAGCTCACCGGACAGGAGCCCAAACTATGGCTACACCTTC. It specifies CASSPDRSPNYGYTF.

The rearrangement joins TRBV28 to TRBJ2-7; 11 nucleotides match TRBD1. The CDR3 has 16 amino acids. V lost 5 bases, J lost 2 bases, and 8 bases stayed unmatched. In germline, CDR1 is MDHEN, CDR2 SYDVKM. CDR3 region: CASSPPGQGGPYEQYF. The CDR3 nucleotides are TGTGCCAGCAGTCCCCCGGGACAGGGGGGACCCTACGAGCAGTACTTC.

This clonotype is termed medium-sized. V and J are TRBV3-1 and TRBJ1-6; tentatively, D is TRBD1 (5 bases). The CDR3 loop spans 14 amino acids. Germline CDR1 is LGHDT and CDR2 is YNNKEL (reference sequence). Trimming took off 2 bases at V and 9 bases at J, with 11 bases between the two ends. CDR3 region: CASSQKQGISPLHF. For the CDR3, the DNA is TGTGCCAGCAGCCAAAAGCAGGGAATTTCACCCCTCCACTTT.

The V call is TRBV19, the J call TRBJ2-7; 7 nucleotides line up with TRBD2. The J segment lost 0 bases and the V segment lost 4 bases, leaving 6 bases of the junction unmatched. Germline CDR1 reads LNHDA; CDR2 reads SQIVND (reference sequence). The CDR3 consists of 15 residues. The CDR3 is CASSTPSGDSYEQYF. DNA of the CDR3: TGTGCCAGTAGTACCCCTAGCGGCGACTCCTACGAGCAGTACTTC.

The chain is built from TRBV20-1 and TRBJ1-4; D not certain. CDR1 and CDR2 (germline): DFQATT, SNEGSKA (reference sequence). Trimming removed 5 bases at V and 8 bases at J, with 15 bases between. The CDR3 contains 13 residues. Here the CDR3 DNA reads TGCAGTGCTGGAGGGCCCGGTGGGGAAAAACTGTTTTTT. Protein: CSAGGPGGEKLFF.

By sample fraction, this clonotype is medium-sized. The chain recombines TRBV2 with TRBJ2-2; D unresolved. The CDR3 sequence is 15 residues long. Germline CDR1 and CDR2: SNHLY and FYNNEI. Trimming took 6 bases from V and 0 from J, leaving 11 bases between them. In DNA, the CDR3 is TGTGCCAGCAGCAAGGACGGCGCGAACACCGGGGAGCTGTTTTTT. Residues: CASSKDGANTGELFF.

This chain connects TRBV5-1 to TRBJ2-7; 9 bases agree with TRBD1. Per germline, CDR1 SGHRS and CDR2 YFSETQ. The CDR3 loop spans 16 amino acids. The V gene end was trimmed by 2 bases and the J gene end by 5 bases; junction bases not matched to a gene: 11. The CDR3 region has the DNA TGCGCCAGCAGCTTCACTTTGGGACAGGGAAACCACGAGCAGTACTTC. It translates to CASSFTLGQGNHEQYF. The complete variable domain, with remaining parts taken from reference TRBV5-1 and TRBJ2-7, reads KAGVTQTPRYLIKTRGQQVTLSCSPISGHRSVSWYQQTPGQGLQFLFEYFSETQRNKGNFPGRFSGRQFSNSRSEMNVSTLELGDSALYLCASSFTLGQGNHEQYFGPGTRLTVT.

This clonotype was found a few times. The chain recombines TRBV5-6 with TRBJ2-5; D is perhaps TRBD1 or TRBD2 (6 bases each). The CDR3 is 14 amino acids. Deletions cut 1 base from V and 5 bases from J, with 12 bases between. CDR1 SGHDT and CDR2 YYEEEE come from the germline V gene. The CDR3 reads CASSLWGARETQYF. In nucleotides, the CDR3 is TGTGCCAGCAGCTTGTGGGGGGCGCGGGAGACCCAGTACTTC.

This clonotype was detected a few times. A much larger clone sits a single nucleotide away, making a read error possible. The V and J genes are TRBV6-1 and TRBJ2-3; D gene unclear. The V end lost 0 bases, the J end lost 4 bases, and 11 bases lay between the germline ends. The CDR3 is made up of 15 amino acids. Germline V gene lookup returns CDR1 MNHNS and CDR2 SASEGT. The CDR3 coding sequence is TGTGCCAGCAGTGAAGCGCCGGCCGCGGCAGATACGCAGTATTTT. As protein: CASSEAPAAADTQYF.

This clonotype is deemed large (0.1 to 1%). The chain employs TRBV19 and TRBJ1-1; no firm D call. Trimming left V 7 bases short and J 1 base short, with 10 bases between. The CDR3 covers 13 residues. Looked up from germline, CDR1 is LNHDA and CDR2 is SQIVND (reference sequence). The CDR3 DNA sequence: TGTGCCAGTACAAGCGCCAGGAACACTGAAGCTTTCTTT. Protein sequence: CASTSARNTEAFF. The entire variable domain, with the rest obtained from reference TRBV19 and TRBJ1-1, is as follows: DGGITQSPKYLFRKEGQNVTLSCEQNLNHDAMYWYRQDPGQGLRLIYYSQIVNDFQKGDIAEGYSVSREKKESFPLTVTSAQKNPTAFYLCASTSARNTEAFFGQGTRLTVV.

This clonotype rates as medium-sized. The V call is TRBV30, the J call TRBJ1-4, with TRBD1 as a possible D gene (5 bases). The CDR3 totals 12 residues. In germline, CDR1 is GTSNPN, CDR2 SVGIG (reference sequence). V lost 4 bases and J 6 bases, leaving 9 bases between the germline ends. This chain's CDR3 is CAWMRGDEKLFF. In DNA form, the CDR3 reads TGTGCCTGGATGAGGGGAGATGAAAAACTGTTTTTT. The whole variable domain, filled in from reference TRBV30 and TRBJ1-4, reads SQTIHQWPATLVQPVGSPLSLECTVEGTSNPNLYWYRQAAGRGLQLLFYSVGIGQISSEVPQNLSASRPQDRQFILSSKKLLLSDSGFYLCAWMRGDEKLFFGSGTQLSVL.

Sample share makes this clonotype medium-sized. The V call is TRBV27, the J call TRBJ2-3; D is unresolved. V was cut by 4 bases and J by 0 bases, with 8 bases left in between. This CDR3 is 14 amino acids long. Germline V lookup: CDR1 MNHEY, CDR2 SMNVEV (reference sequence). In nucleotides, the CDR3 is TGTGCCAGCAGTTCCCCACTTAGCACAGATACGCAGTATTTT. This translates into CASSSPLSTDTQYF.